The rows below give T cell receptor beta chains drawn from one sample of a study of T-cell memory formation after mild COVID-19. Each CDR3 protein gets one entry after TCRdb re-called the 5' RACE reads with MiXCR. The sample includes fewer than 650,000 distinct CDR3 sequences, about 18% of them seen just once. The sequenced material came from PBMCs or a T cell subset sorted from them (not recorded which). The origin of the receptors is an adult woman who had mild COVID-19 (a few samples of this study predate the infection). Cell type and time point are not known. CDR3s include the opening cysteine and the closing phenylalanine or tryptophan. Fields, in order: clone size, J gene, CDR3 length, V gene, D gene, CDR3 protein, CDR3 DNA. D genes are given only for firm matches. Clone size is given for some rows only: seen once, a few or many times, or a class if the clone is expanded.

abundance: NA; j_gene: TRBJ1-1; len: 10; v_gene: TRBV2; d_gene: NA; CDR3aa: CAISLGGAFF; CDR3nt: TGTGCCATCTCACTCGGCGGAGCTTTCTTT
abundance: NA; j_gene: TRBJ2-2; len: 13; v_gene: TRBV27; d_gene: NA; CDR3aa: CASSFRATGELFF; CDR3nt: TGTGCCAGCAGTTTTCGGGCCACCGGGGAGCTGTTTTTT
abundance: NA; j_gene: TRBJ2-7; len: 13; v_gene: TRBV3-1; d_gene: NA; CDR3aa: CASSRESGGKQYF; CDR3nt: TGTGCCAGCAGCCGAGAGAGTGGGGGGAAGCAGTACTTC
abundance: few; j_gene: TRBJ1-1; len: 15; v_gene: TRBV27; d_gene: TRBD1; CDR3aa: CASSRGQPFNTEAFF; CDR3nt: TGTGCCAGCAGTCGGGGACAGCCTTTCAACACTGAAGCTTTCTTT
abundance: few; j_gene: TRBJ2-7; len: 15; v_gene: TRBV12-3/TRBV12-4; d_gene: NA; CDR3aa: CASSLSGGPRDEQYF; CDR3nt: TGTGCCAGCAGTTTATCGGGGGGCCCTAGGGACGAGCAGTACTTC
abundance: few; j_gene: TRBJ2-7; len: 15; v_gene: TRBV11-2; d_gene: TRBD2; CDR3aa: CASSFRTRLAGEQYF; CDR3nt: TGTGCCAGCAGCTTCCGGACTAGGCTAGCTGGCGAGCAGTACTTC
abundance: NA; j_gene: TRBJ2-5; len: 13; v_gene: TRBV10-3; d_gene: NA; CDR3aa: CAISEGDQETQYF; CDR3nt: TGTGCCATCTCGGAGGGGGACCAAGAGACCCAGTACTTC
abundance: few; j_gene: TRBJ1-1; len: 16; v_gene: TRBV7-6; d_gene: NA; CDR3aa: CASSLEKGRKNTEAFF; CDR3nt: TGTGCCAGCAGCTTAGAAAAGGGACGGAAGAACACTGAAGCTTTCTTT
abundance: few; j_gene: TRBJ2-1; len: 16; v_gene: TRBV12-3/TRBV12-4; d_gene: TRBD2; CDR3aa: CASRSYPSGPYNEQFF; CDR3nt: TGTGCCAGCAGATCGTATCCTAGCGGACCCTACAATGAGCAGTTCTTC
abundance: NA; j_gene: TRBJ2-3; len: 15; v_gene: TRBV7-2; d_gene: NA; CDR3aa: CASSLTWGAADTQYF; CDR3nt: TGTGCCAGCAGCTTAACGTGGGGCGCCGCAGATACGCAGTATTTT
abundance: few; j_gene: TRBJ2-5; len: 15; v_gene: TRBV27; d_gene: NA; CDR3aa: CASSLMGGHRETQYF; CDR3nt: TGTGCCAGCAGTTTAATGGGCGGACACCGGGAGACCCAGTACTTC
abundance: NA; j_gene: TRBJ2-1; len: 16; v_gene: TRBV7-3; d_gene: NA; CDR3aa: CASSLYWDGSYNEQFF; CDR3nt: TGTGCCAGCAGCTTATACTGGGACGGAAGTTACAATGAGCAGTTCTTC
abundance: few; j_gene: TRBJ2-5; len: 14; v_gene: TRBV7-9; d_gene: TRBD1; CDR3aa: CASSSYRGRETQYF; CDR3nt: TGTGCCAGCAGCTCTTACAGGGGAAGAGAGACCCAGTACTTC
abundance: NA; j_gene: TRBJ2-7; len: 11; v_gene: TRBV15; d_gene: NA; CDR3aa: CATGTSYEQYF; CDR3nt: TGTGCCACCGGGACCTCCTACGAGCAGTACTTC
abundance: NA; j_gene: TRBJ1-1; len: 13; v_gene: TRBV30; d_gene: NA; CDR3aa: CACRQFLNTEAFF; CDR3nt: TGTGCCTGTAGACAGTTCCTAAACACTGAAGCTTTCTTT
abundance: NA; j_gene: TRBJ1-1; len: 12; v_gene: TRBV27; d_gene: NA; CDR3aa: CASRFGTRQFFF; CDR3nt: TGTGCCAGCAGGTTTGGGACACGTCAATTTTTCTTT
abundance: many; j_gene: TRBJ2-1; len: 14; v_gene: TRBV27; d_gene: NA; CDR3aa: CASQPRAAYNEQFF; CDR3nt: TGTGCCAGCCAGCCCAGGGCAGCTTACAATGAGCAGTTCTTC
abundance: few; j_gene: TRBJ2-5; len: 18; v_gene: TRBV24-1; d_gene: TRBD2; CDR3aa: CATSETSGNARNQETQYF; CDR3nt: TGTGCCACCAGTGAGACTAGCGGGAACGCACGGAACCAAGAGACCCAGTACTTC
abundance: NA; j_gene: TRBJ2-3; len: 15; v_gene: TRBV5-1; d_gene: NA; CDR3aa: CASSLDSSSTDTQYF; CDR3nt: TGCGCCAGCAGCTTGGACAGCTCTAGCACAGATACGCAGTATTTT
abundance: NA; j_gene: TRBJ2-7; len: 14; v_gene: TRBV5-1; d_gene: NA; CDR3aa: CASSLDGQANEQYF; CDR3nt: TGCGCCAGCAGCTTGGATGGACAAGCCAACGAGCAGTACTTC
abundance: NA; j_gene: TRBJ2-1; len: 16; v_gene: TRBV20-1; d_gene: NA; CDR3aa: CSARSTTPVLVHEQFF; CDR3nt: TGCAGTGCTAGATCGACTACCCCTGTTTTGGTGCATGAGCAGTTCTTC
abundance: NA; j_gene: TRBJ2-3; len: 14; v_gene: TRBV7-3; d_gene: NA; CDR3aa: CASSLDPGEDTQYF; CDR3nt: TGTGCCAGCAGCTTAGATCCAGGGGAAGATACGCAGTATTTT
abundance: few; j_gene: TRBJ1-2; len: 13; v_gene: TRBV6-5; d_gene: NA; CDR3aa: CASSYTHRVGYTF; CDR3nt: TGTGCCAGCAGTTACACCCACAGGGTTGGCTACACCTTC
abundance: NA; j_gene: TRBJ2-5; len: 15; v_gene: TRBV4-1; d_gene: NA; CDR3aa: CASSQEGQGRQTQYF; CDR3nt: TGCGCCAGCAGCCAAGAAGGCCAGGGTCGGCAGACCCAGTACTTC
abundance: NA; j_gene: TRBJ2-5; len: 15; v_gene: TRBV5-6; d_gene: NA; CDR3aa: CASSSSGGGWETQYF; CDR3nt: TGTGCCAGCAGCTCCTCAGGGGGGGGCTGGGAGACCCAGTACTTC
abundance: NA; j_gene: TRBJ2-3; len: 16; v_gene: TRBV7-2; d_gene: NA; CDR3aa: CASSPTGHRVTDTQYF; CDR3nt: TGTGCCAGCAGTCCGACAGGACACCGCGTCACAGATACGCAGTATTTT
abundance: NA; j_gene: TRBJ2-3; len: 16; v_gene: TRBV11-2; d_gene: TRBD2; CDR3aa: CASSLGGTPSTDTQYF; CDR3nt: TGTGCCAGCAGCTTGGGGGGGACCCCTAGCACAGATACGCAGTATTTT
abundance: NA; j_gene: TRBJ2-2; len: 13; v_gene: TRBV28; d_gene: NA; CDR3aa: CASGTGPTGELFF; CDR3nt: TGTGCCAGCGGTACAGGGCCCACCGGGGAGCTGTTTTTT
abundance: few; j_gene: TRBJ2-1; len: 15; v_gene: TRBV24-1; d_gene: TRBD1; CDR3aa: CATSDLRAGGNEQFF; CDR3nt: TGTGCCACCAGTGATTTGCGGGCAGGGGGTAATGAGCAGTTCTTC
abundance: NA; j_gene: TRBJ2-1; len: 16; v_gene: TRBV29-1; d_gene: NA; CDR3aa: CSVVPFGLYSYNEQFF; CDR3nt: TGCAGCGTTGTGCCCTTTGGCCTGTACTCCTACAATGAGCAGTTCTTC
abundance: NA; j_gene: TRBJ1-1; len: 14; v_gene: TRBV30; d_gene: NA; CDR3aa: CAWSVRGGKTEAFF; CDR3nt: TGTGCCTGGAGTGTCAGGGGAGGAAAAACTGAAGCTTTCTTT
abundance: NA; j_gene: TRBJ2-7; len: 14; v_gene: TRBV7-9; d_gene: NA; CDR3aa: CASSRTGDRDEQYF; CDR3nt: TGTGCCAGCAGCCGCACGGGGGATAGGGACGAGCAGTACTTC
abundance: NA; j_gene: TRBJ1-5; len: 16; v_gene: TRBV6-2/TRBV6-3; d_gene: NA; CDR3aa: CASSPVQGGGYQPQHF; CDR3nt: TGTGCCAGCAGTCCCGTCCAAGGCGGGGGCTATCAGCCCCAGCATTTT
abundance: few; j_gene: TRBJ2-5; len: 16; v_gene: TRBV11-2; d_gene: NA; CDR3aa: CASSLVGGVLGETQYF; CDR3nt: TGTGCCAGCAGCTTAGTTGGCGGGGTATTGGGAGAGACCCAGTACTTC
abundance: few; j_gene: TRBJ2-1; len: 15; v_gene: TRBV20-1; d_gene: TRBD2; CDR3aa: CSAPVTSGPLNEQFF; CDR3nt: TGCAGTGCGCCAGTGACTAGCGGGCCACTCAATGAGCAGTTCTTC
abundance: many; j_gene: TRBJ2-7; len: 14; v_gene: TRBV5-1; d_gene: NA; CDR3aa: CASSLGGIPNEQYF; CDR3nt: TGCGCCAGCAGCTTGGGAGGGATCCCGAACGAGCAGTACTTC
abundance: many; j_gene: TRBJ2-7; len: 16; v_gene: TRBV20-1; d_gene: TRBD2; CDR3aa: CSASGTSGWRSSEQYF; CDR3nt: TGCAGTGCTTCCGGGACTAGCGGGTGGCGGTCAAGCGAGCAGTACTTC
abundance: NA; j_gene: TRBJ1-6; len: 15; v_gene: TRBV7-9; d_gene: TRBD1; CDR3aa: CASSLGRQGVSPLHF; CDR3nt: TGTGCCAGCAGCTTAGGGAGACAGGGGGTTTCACCCCTCCACTTT
abundance: NA; j_gene: TRBJ1-2; len: 16; v_gene: TRBV4-2; d_gene: NA; CDR3aa: CASSQPGGDAGYGYTF; CDR3nt: TGTGCCAGCAGCCAACCCGGGGGGGACGCAGGCTATGGCTACACCTTC
abundance: few; j_gene: TRBJ1-5; len: 15; v_gene: TRBV6-2/TRBV6-3; d_gene: TRBD1; CDR3aa: CASGSTGRSNQPQHF; CDR3nt: TGTGCCAGCGGCTCGACAGGGCGAAGCAATCAGCCCCAGCATTTT
abundance: few; j_gene: TRBJ1-6; len: 17; v_gene: TRBV5-6; d_gene: NA; CDR3aa: CASSVDWGSSYNSPLHF; CDR3nt: TGTGCCAGCAGCGTGGACTGGGGGAGCTCCTATAATTCACCCCTCCACTTT
abundance: many; j_gene: TRBJ2-2; len: 16; v_gene: TRBV11-2; d_gene: TRBD1; CDR3aa: CASSFQTGINTGELFF; CDR3nt: TGTGCCAGCAGCTTTCAGACAGGGATTAACACCGGGGAGCTGTTTTTT
abundance: many; j_gene: TRBJ2-1; len: 13; v_gene: TRBV30; d_gene: NA; CDR3aa: CAWKEGPYNEQFF; CDR3nt: TGTGCCTGGAAGGAGGGTCCCTACAATGAGCAGTTCTTC
abundance: NA; j_gene: TRBJ2-3; len: 14; v_gene: TRBV2; d_gene: NA; CDR3aa: CASSVNRDSDTQYF; CDR3nt: TGTGCCAGCAGTGTAAACAGGGACTCAGATACGCAGTATTTT
abundance: NA; j_gene: TRBJ1-6; len: 15; v_gene: TRBV30; d_gene: TRBD1; CDR3aa: CAWRQGASHNSPLHF; CDR3nt: TGTGCCTGGAGACAGGGGGCCTCACATAATTCACCCCTCCACTTT
abundance: few; j_gene: TRBJ1-1; len: 12; v_gene: TRBV29-1; d_gene: NA; CDR3aa: CSVFGGTTEAFF; CDR3nt: TGCAGCGTTTTCGGGGGGACCACTGAAGCTTTCTTT
abundance: few; j_gene: TRBJ1-5; len: 15; v_gene: TRBV6-5; d_gene: TRBD1; CDR3aa: CASRPRDRGNQPQHF; CDR3nt: TGTGCCAGCAGACCCCGGGACAGGGGCAATCAGCCCCAGCATTTT
abundance: many; j_gene: TRBJ2-3; len: 14; v_gene: TRBV12-3/TRBV12-4; d_gene: TRBD1; CDR3aa: CASSGTGGADTQYF; CDR3nt: TGTGCCAGCAGTGGGACAGGGGGCGCAGATACGCAGTATTTT
abundance: NA; j_gene: TRBJ1-1; len: 13; v_gene: TRBV7-3; d_gene: NA; CDR3aa: CASSYQGNTEAFF; CDR3nt: TGTGCCAGCAGTTATCAGGGGAACACTGAAGCTTTCTTT